These T cell receptor beta chains were read from a single sample in a study of early T cells in non-severe SARS-CoV-2 infection. MiXCR was run by TCRdb on the 5' RACE reads, yielding one entry per CDR3 protein. Of 35,000 to 45,000 distinct CDR3 sequences in the sample, more than 10% were seen once. What was sequenced was whole blood. The receptors derive from an adult who was a healthcare worker with PCR-confirmed SARS-CoV-2 infection or an uninfected control (not recorded which). Each CDR3 is given with its conserved first and last residue. The D gene is left open where the match is weak. The listing skips clone size in some rows; elsewhere it reads once, few, many or a size class.

V	D	J	size	CDR3	DNA
TRBV15	NA	TRBJ1-1	few	CATSTLAEAFF	TGTGCCACCAGTACCCTCGCTGAAGCTTTCTTT
TRBV6-6	NA	TRBJ1-5	many	CASSYSGPGRQPQHF	TGTGCCAGCAGTTACTCGGGACCGGGGAGACAGCCCCAGCATTTT
TRBV28	TRBD2	TRBJ2-2	NA	CASTGTSWTGELFF	TGTGCCAGCACGGGGACTAGTTGGACCGGGGAGCTGTTTTTT
TRBV11-2	TRBD2	TRBJ2-7	few	CASSLGRGAYEQYF	TGTGCCAGCAGCTTAGGGCGGGGGGCCTACGAGCAGTACTTC
TRBV20-1	NA	TRBJ1-2	NA	CSASWQGNYGYTF	TGCAGTGCTAGCTGGCAGGGCAACTATGGCTACACCTTC
TRBV5-5	TRBD1	TRBJ2-2	many	CASSHVQGANTGELFF	TGTGCCAGCAGCCACGTACAGGGGGCGAACACCGGGGAGCTGTTTTTT
TRBV11-2	NA	TRBJ2-7	many	CASSSRQETYEQYF	TGTGCCAGCAGCTCCCGACAGGAAACCTACGAGCAGTACTTC
TRBV15	NA	TRBJ1-6	many	CATSRDRGGWGANSPLHF	TGTGCCACCAGCAGAGATCGCGGCGGGTGGGGGGCTAATTCACCCCTCCACTTT
TRBV7-9	NA	TRBJ1-2	NA	CASSESANYGYTF	TGTGCCAGCAGCGAATCAGCTAACTATGGCTACACCTTC
TRBV29-1	TRBD2	TRBJ2-1	few	CSVGGAGREQFF	TGCAGCGTTGGGGGAGCGGGAAGGGAGCAGTTCTTC
TRBV14	TRBD1	TRBJ1-2	NA	CASSLMARGYGYTF	TGTGCCAGCAGCCTCATGGCCAGGGGGTATGGCTACACCTTC
TRBV20-1	TRBD2	TRBJ2-1	many	CSARYGLAGSNEQFF	TGCAGTGCTAGATATGGGCTAGCGGGATCCAATGAGCAGTTCTTC
TRBV2	TRBD2	TRBJ2-1	many	CASGGTSGIEQFF	TGTGCCAGCGGAGGGACTAGCGGTATTGAGCAGTTCTTC
TRBV7-9	NA	TRBJ2-5	NA	CASSSQAGLKGETQYF	TGTGCCAGCAGCTCCCAGGCCGGCCTGAAGGGAGAGACCCAGTACTTC
TRBV28	NA	TRBJ1-5	few	CASSFLGGAGNQPQHF	TGTGCCAGCAGTTTTTTAGGAGGGGCCGGCAATCAGCCCCAGCATTTT
TRBV29-1	NA	TRBJ2-3	NA	CSVVRSGDTQYF	TGCAGCGTTGTCAGGTCGGGAGATACGCAGTATTTT
TRBV24-1	NA	TRBJ1-1	many	CATRANQFTEAFF	TGTGCCACCAGAGCTAACCAGTTCACTGAAGCTTTCTTT
TRBV10-3	NA	TRBJ2-1	NA	CAISAAGRGTIEQFF	TGTGCCATCAGTGCAGCAGGGCGCGGGACGATTGAGCAGTTCTTC
TRBV29-1	NA	TRBJ2-2	many	CSVEAVNTGELFF	TGCAGCGTTGAAGCGGTGAACACCGGGGAGCTGTTTTTT
TRBV7-2	NA	TRBJ2-1	NA	CASSFPLGGSYNEQFF	TGTGCCAGCAGTTTCCCGCTAGGGGGCTCCTACAATGAGCAGTTCTTC
TRBV29-1	NA	TRBJ1-1	many	CSVATTGQGTEAFF	TGCAGCGTTGCGACGACAGGTCAAGGCACTGAAGCTTTCTTT
TRBV7-2	NA	TRBJ2-2	NA	CASSFHGSNTGELFF	TGTGCCAGCAGCTTCCACGGCTCAAACACCGGGGAGCTGTTTTTT
TRBV6-2/TRBV6-3	TRBD1	TRBJ2-1	many	CASSPTGAKPYNEQFF	TGTGCCAGCAGCCCTACAGGGGCAAAGCCCTACAATGAGCAGTTCTTC
TRBV20-1	TRBD2	TRBJ2-3	few	CSAGTSGGPLGTQYF	TGCAGTGCTGGGACTAGCGGGGGGCCGTTGGGTACGCAGTATTTT
TRBV7-2	NA	TRBJ1-1	NA	CASSLVLRKAEAFF	TGTGCCAGCAGCTTAGTCCTCCGTAAAGCTGAAGCTTTCTTT
TRBV18	NA	TRBJ1-2	many	CASSPETGVYGYTF	TGTGCCAGCTCACCCGAGACAGGAGTCTATGGCTACACCTTC
TRBV5-8	NA	TRBJ1-1	few	CASSLNEAFF	TGTGCCAGCAGCCTAAATGAAGCTTTCTTT
TRBV2	TRBD1	TRBJ1-2	NA	CASSLTGGAYGYTF	TGTGCCAGCAGTTTGACAGGGGGCGCCTATGGCTACACCTTC
TRBV2	NA	TRBJ2-7	many	CASNTGGGGWGEQYF	TGTGCCAGCAACACCGGGGGTGGGGGCTGGGGCGAGCAGTACTTC
TRBV7-2	NA	TRBJ1-4	many	CASSLYREKLFF	TGTGCCAGCAGCTTATACCGGGAAAAACTGTTTTTT
TRBV5-1	NA	TRBJ2-7	many	CASSLRETYEQYF	TGCGCCAGCAGCTTGAGGGAAACCTACGAGCAGTACTTC
TRBV15	NA	TRBJ2-3	NA	CATSRRGDTQYF	TGTGCCACCAGCAGAAGGGGGGATACGCAGTATTTT
TRBV6-5	TRBD1	TRBJ1-2	many	CASSFWDRGDWGYTF	TGTGCCAGCAGTTTCTGGGACAGGGGGGATTGGGGCTACACCTTC
TRBV13	NA	TRBJ2-7	few	CASSLGAARSYEQYF	TGTGCCAGCAGCCTAGGGGCGGCTCGCTCCTACGAGCAGTACTTC
TRBV19	NA	TRBJ1-2	many	CASSISRTYGYTF	TGTGCCAGTAGTATAAGCAGAACCTATGGCTACACCTTC
TRBV7-9	TRBD1	TRBJ2-3	NA	CASSPMGRQGSTDTQYF	TGTGCCAGCAGCCCCATGGGGCGACAGGGTAGCACAGATACGCAGTATTTT
TRBV7-9	NA	TRBJ2-5	NA	CASSSSGTPQETQYF	TGTGCCAGCAGCTCGTCCGGGACGCCTCAAGAGACCCAGTACTTC
TRBV6-5	TRBD2	TRBJ2-1	many	CASNPYLAGGGASNEQFF	TGTGCCAGCAACCCTTACCTAGCGGGAGGCGGGGCGAGCAATGAGCAGTTCTTC
TRBV6-5	NA	TRBJ2-4	NA	CASSSDMNIQYF	TGTGCCAGCAGTTCCGATATGAACATTCAGTACTTC
TRBV20-1	NA	TRBJ1-1	many	CSARVPLGAANTEAFF	TGCAGTGCTAGAGTACCCCTGGGGGCCGCGAACACTGAAGCTTTCTTT
TRBV5-5	NA	TRBJ1-5	many	CASRYRDSSNQPQHF	TGTGCCAGCCGCTACCGGGACTCTAGCAATCAGCCCCAGCATTTT
TRBV19	NA	TRBJ1-6	few	CGSSGTGDSPLHF	TGTGGGAGTAGTGGGACCGGGGATTCACCCCTCCACTTT
TRBV20-1	TRBD2	TRBJ2-1	many	CSAGPYSGGYNEQFF	TGCAGTGCCGGCCCCTATAGCGGGGGGTACAATGAGCAGTTCTTC
TRBV6-4	NA	TRBJ2-7	few	CARNAYRVPYEQYF	TGTGCCCGCAATGCGTACAGGGTCCCCTACGAGCAGTACTTC
TRBV18	TRBD1	TRBJ2-7	few	CASSGTGIYEQYF	TGTGCCAGCTCGGGGACAGGGATCTACGAGCAGTACTTC
TRBV2	NA	TRBJ1-2	few	CASSERAGVVYGYTF	TGTGCCAGCAGTGAAAGGGCAGGGGTAGTCTATGGCTACACCTTC
TRBV29-1	NA	TRBJ1-1	NA	CSVHSGGSTEAFF	TGCAGCGTGCACTCAGGAGGGAGCACTGAAGCTTTCTTT
TRBV12-3/TRBV12-4	NA	TRBJ1-2	NA	CASSLQGISGGYTF	TGTGCCAGCAGTTTACAGGGTATTTCGGGAGGCTACACCTTC
TRBV5-8	NA	TRBJ2-1	NA	CASSPGPAVDNEQFF	TGTGCCAGCAGCCCTGGACCAGCGGTCGACAATGAGCAGTTCTTC
TRBV9	NA	TRBJ1-1	many	CASSTTGRTEAFF	TGTGCCAGCAGCACGACCGGGAGGACTGAAGCTTTCTTT
TRBV6-4	NA	TRBJ2-1	many	CASSKMASGEQFF	TGTGCCAGCTCGAAGATGGCCTCCGGGGAGCAGTTCTTC
TRBV5-1	NA	TRBJ2-5	few	CASSLDRAATQYF	TGCGCCAGCAGCTTGGACAGGGCTGCGACCCAGTACTTC
TRBV7-9	NA	TRBJ2-5	few	CASSIQAETQYF	TGTGCCAGCAGCATACAGGCGGAGACCCAGTACTTC
TRBV7-2	NA	TRBJ2-7	NA	CASSPSGGTNEQYF	TGTGCCAGCAGCCCCAGTGGGGGAACGAACGAGCAGTACTTC
TRBV4-1	NA	TRBJ2-7	NA	CASSQDSPRDEQYF	TGCGCCAGCAGCCAAGACTCCCCCAGGGACGAGCAGTACTTC
TRBV7-6	TRBD2	TRBJ2-1	many	CASSYSGEVFNEQFF	TGTGCCAGCAGCTACAGCGGGGAAGTTTTCAATGAGCAGTTCTTC
TRBV7-8	NA	TRBJ1-1	many	CASSLGQVNTEAFF	TGTGCCAGCAGCTTAGGACAGGTGAACACTGAAGCTTTCTTT
TRBV5-4	TRBD1	TRBJ1-1	few	CASSDRPTGGSEAFF	TGTGCCAGCAGCGACCGACCGACAGGGGGGTCTGAAGCTTTCTTT
TRBV20-1	NA	TRBJ2-5	once	CSAREAAGVGETQYF	TGCAGTGCTAGAGAAGCGGCAGGGGTGGGAGAGACCCAGTACTTC
TRBV29-1	NA	TRBJ2-1	NA	CSAPLGISSYNEQFF	TGCTCTGCCCCGCTAGGGATTAGCTCCTACAATGAGCAGTTCTTC